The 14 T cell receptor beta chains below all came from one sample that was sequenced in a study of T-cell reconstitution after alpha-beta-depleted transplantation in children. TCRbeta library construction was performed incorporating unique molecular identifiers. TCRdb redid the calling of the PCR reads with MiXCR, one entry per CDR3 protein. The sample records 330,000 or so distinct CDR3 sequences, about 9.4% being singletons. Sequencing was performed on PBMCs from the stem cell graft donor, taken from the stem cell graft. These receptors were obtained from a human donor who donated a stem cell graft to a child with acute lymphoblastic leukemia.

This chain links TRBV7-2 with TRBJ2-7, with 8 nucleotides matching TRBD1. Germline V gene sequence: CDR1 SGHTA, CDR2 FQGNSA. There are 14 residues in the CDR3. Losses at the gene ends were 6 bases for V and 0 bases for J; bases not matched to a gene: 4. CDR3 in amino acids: CASSSGGISYEQYF. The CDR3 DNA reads TGTGCCAGCAGTTCAGGGGGCATCTCCTACGAGCAGTACTTC. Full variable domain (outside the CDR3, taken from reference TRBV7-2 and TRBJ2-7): GAGVSQSPSNKVTEKGKDVELRCDPISGHTALYWYRQSLGQGLEFLIYFQGNSAPDKSGLPSDRFSAERTGGSVSTLTIQRTQQEDSAVYLCASSSGGISYEQYFGPGTRLTVT.

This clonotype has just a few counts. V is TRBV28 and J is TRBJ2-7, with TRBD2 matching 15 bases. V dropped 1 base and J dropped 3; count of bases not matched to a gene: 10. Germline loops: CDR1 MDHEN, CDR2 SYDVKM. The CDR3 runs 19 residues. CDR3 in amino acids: CASSLSPGLAGGPGYEQYF. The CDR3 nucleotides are TGTGCCAGCAGTTTATCCCCCGGACTAGCGGGAGGGCCGGGCTACGAGCAGTACTTC.

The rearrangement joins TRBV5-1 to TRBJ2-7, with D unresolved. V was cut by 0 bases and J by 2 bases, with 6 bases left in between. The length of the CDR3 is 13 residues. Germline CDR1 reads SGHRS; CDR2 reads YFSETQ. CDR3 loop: CASSLDGTYEQYF. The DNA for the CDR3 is TGCGCCAGCAGCTTGGATGGGACCTACGAGCAGTACTTC. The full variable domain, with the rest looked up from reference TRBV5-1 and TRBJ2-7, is KAGVTQTPRYLIKTRGQQVTLSCSPISGHRSVSWYQQTPGQGLQFLFEYFSETQRNKGNFPGRFSGRQFSNSRSEMNVSTLELGDSALYLCASSLDGTYEQYFGPGTRLTVT.

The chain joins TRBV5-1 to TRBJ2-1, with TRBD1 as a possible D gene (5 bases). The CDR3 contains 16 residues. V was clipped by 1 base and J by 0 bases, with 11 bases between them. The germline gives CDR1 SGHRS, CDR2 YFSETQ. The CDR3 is CASSLWGGGSYNEQFF. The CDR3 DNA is TGCGCCAGCAGCTTGTGGGGCGGTGGCTCCTACAATGAGCAGTTCTTC.

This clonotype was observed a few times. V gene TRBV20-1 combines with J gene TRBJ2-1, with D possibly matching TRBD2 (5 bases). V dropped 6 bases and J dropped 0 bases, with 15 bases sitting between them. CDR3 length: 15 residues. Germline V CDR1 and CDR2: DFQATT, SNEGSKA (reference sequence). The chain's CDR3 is CSAPFAGYSYNEQFF. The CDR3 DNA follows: TGCAGTGCCCCTTTCGCGGGCTACTCCTACAATGAGCAGTTCTTC.

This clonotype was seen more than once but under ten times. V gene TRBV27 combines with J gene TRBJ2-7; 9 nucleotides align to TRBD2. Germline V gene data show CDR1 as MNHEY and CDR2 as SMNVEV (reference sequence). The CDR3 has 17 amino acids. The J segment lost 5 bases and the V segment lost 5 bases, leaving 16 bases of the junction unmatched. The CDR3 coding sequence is TGTGCCAGCAGTCCCCGGGGTAGCGGGAGTGTATACCACGAGCAGTACTTC. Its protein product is CASSPRGSGSVYHEQYF.

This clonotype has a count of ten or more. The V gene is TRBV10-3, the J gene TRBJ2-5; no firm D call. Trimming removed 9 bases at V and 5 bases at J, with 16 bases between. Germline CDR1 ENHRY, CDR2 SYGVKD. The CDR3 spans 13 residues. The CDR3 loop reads CAIRHRLGETQYF. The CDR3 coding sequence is TGTGCCATAAGACATCGTCTTGGTGAGACCCAGTACTTC.

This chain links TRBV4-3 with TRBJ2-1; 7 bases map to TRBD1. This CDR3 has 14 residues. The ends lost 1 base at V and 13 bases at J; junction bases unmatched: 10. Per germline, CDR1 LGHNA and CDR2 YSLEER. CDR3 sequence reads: CASSQGPRQGAQFF. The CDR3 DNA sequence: TGCGCCAGCAGCCAAGGCCCACGACAGGGAGCCCAGTTCTTC.

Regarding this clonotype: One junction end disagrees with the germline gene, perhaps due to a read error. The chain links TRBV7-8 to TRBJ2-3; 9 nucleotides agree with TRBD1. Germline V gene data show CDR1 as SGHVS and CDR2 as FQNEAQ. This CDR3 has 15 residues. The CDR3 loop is CASSRPGQGTDAQYF. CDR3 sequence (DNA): TGTGCCAGCAGCCGACCGGGACAGGGCACAGATGCGCAGTATTTT.

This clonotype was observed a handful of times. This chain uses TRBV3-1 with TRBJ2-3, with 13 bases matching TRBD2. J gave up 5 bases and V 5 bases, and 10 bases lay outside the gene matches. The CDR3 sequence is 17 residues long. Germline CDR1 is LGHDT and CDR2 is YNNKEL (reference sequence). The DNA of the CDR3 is TGTGCCAGCAGCTACCGTGGACTAGCGGGAGACGGAGATACGCAGTATTTT. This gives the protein CASSYRGLAGDGDTQYF.

DNA of the CDR3: TGTGCCAGTAGCTCGCGATCTGGGCAGGGTGAAGCTTTCTTT. Translated: CASSSRSGQGEAFF. The chain couples TRBV19 to TRBJ1-1; maybe TRBD1 (5 bases). This CDR3 spans 14 amino acids. V lost 6 bases to trimming and J lost 7 bases, with 18 bases between them. Germline V CDR1 and CDR2: LNHDA, SQIVND (reference sequence).

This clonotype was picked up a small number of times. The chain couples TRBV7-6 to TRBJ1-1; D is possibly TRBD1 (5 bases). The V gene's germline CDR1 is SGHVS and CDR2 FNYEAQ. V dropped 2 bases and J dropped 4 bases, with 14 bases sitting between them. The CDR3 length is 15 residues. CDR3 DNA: TGTGCCAGCAGCTTATCAGAAGGGGCCGGCACTGAAGCTTTCTTT. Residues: CASSLSEGAGTEAFF.

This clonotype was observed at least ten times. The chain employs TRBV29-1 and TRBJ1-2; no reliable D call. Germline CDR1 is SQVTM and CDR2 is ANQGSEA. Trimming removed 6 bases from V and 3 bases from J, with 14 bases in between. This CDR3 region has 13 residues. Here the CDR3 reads CSVNGGNDYGYTF. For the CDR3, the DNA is TGCAGCGTAAACGGCGGGAATGACTATGGCTACACCTTC.

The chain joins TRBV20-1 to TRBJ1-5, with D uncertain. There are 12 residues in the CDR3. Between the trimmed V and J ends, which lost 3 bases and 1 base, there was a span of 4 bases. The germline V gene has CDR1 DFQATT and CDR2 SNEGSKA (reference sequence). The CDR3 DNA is TGCAGTGCTAGGACGAGCAATCAGCCCCAGCATTTT. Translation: CSARTSNQPQHF.